This T cell receptor beta chain was found in a study of beta chain features in type 1 diabetes. V lost 2 bases and J 5 bases, leaving 10 bases between the germline ends. There are 14 residues in the CDR3. Germline lookup yields CDR1 MNHNY and CDR2 SVGAGI (reference sequence). Every bit of the isolated RNA underwent reverse transcription, so sequencing read expressed TCRB transcripts. This table comes from immunoSEQ multiplex PCR, and its TCRdb copy is limited to in-frame clones, with some not included. The repertoire includes about 330,000 clones, approximately 11% of them detected once, and approximately 0.016% sits in the top ten.

The V and J genes are TRBV6-6 and TRBJ2-4; tentatively, D is TRBD2 (5 bases). Sample: naive CD4+ T cells from blood. This TCR came from a woman younger than 45 in good health. This chain's CDR3 is CASSYVPGENIQYF. The CDR3 nucleotides are TGTGCCAGCAGTTACGTCCCCGGGGAAAACATTCAGTACTTC.